Presented here are 14 T cell receptor beta chains from one specimen sequenced in a study of cytomegalovirus exposure and HLA in healthy donors. PCR primers comprised 60 Vbeta and 13 Jbeta primers. The method was immunoSEQ multiplex PCR; TCRdb's version includes in-frame clones alone and lacks a portion of them. Recorded for this sample: approximately 110,000 clones. Sequenced input: PBMCs. The receptors were gathered from a man under 40 in good health and CMV-seronegative.

The chain has TRBV6-1 and TRBJ1-1; possibly TRBD1 for D (5 bases). CDR1 MNHNS and CDR2 SASEGT come from the germline V gene. V shed 1 base and J shed 4 bases, with 13 bases lying between them. This CDR3 has 15 residues. Here the CDR3 reads CASSEERGRATEAFF. CDR3 in DNA: TGTGCCAGCAGTGAAGAAAGGGGCAGGGCCACTGAAGCTTTCTTT.

This rearrangement joins TRBV14 to TRBJ2-2; no definite D call. The CDR3 runs 16 residues. Trimming stripped 2 bases from V and 2 bases from J, with 12 bases between. Germline values: CDR1 SGHDN, CDR2 FVKESK. CDR3 protein: CASSQRDPLNTGELFF. The CDR3 DNA follows: TGTGCCAGCAGCCAACGCGATCCGCTAAACACCGGGGAGCTGTTTTTT.

The rearrangement uses TRBV27 and TRBJ2-5, with D possibly TRBD2 on 5 matching bases. The CDR3 loop spans 15 amino acids. Germline V gene data show CDR1 as MNHEY and CDR2 as SMNVEV (reference sequence). V was trimmed by 3 bases and J by 5 bases, leaving 16 bases between them. The CDR3 bases are TGTGCCAGCAGTTTGTCGTGGGCTAGCCAGGAGACCCAGTACTTC. Residues: CASSLSWASQETQYF.

V gene TRBV7-8 combines with J gene TRBJ2-7; 7 bases align to TRBD1. The V gene's germline CDR1 is SGHVS and CDR2 FQNEAQ. V dropped 5 bases and J dropped 6; count of bases not matched to a gene: 10. This CDR3 comprises 14 residues. The CDR3 region is CASSRQGVTGEQYF. The DNA for the CDR3 is TGTGCCAGCAGCCGACAGGGAGTAACAGGCGAGCAGTACTTC.

V gene TRBV7-3 combines with J gene TRBJ1-2; unclear D gene. Germline V gene lookup returns CDR1 SGHTA and CDR2 FQGTGA. The CDR3 has 15 residues. Trimming removed 6 bases at V and 4 bases at J, with 18 bases between. As DNA, the CDR3 is TGTGCCAGCAGACCGAGTGGCAGCGAATCCTATGGCTACACCTTC. This codes for CASRPSGSESYGYTF.

The J gene is TRBJ1-4, the V gene TRBV11-2; D not resolved. Germline CDR1 SGHAT, CDR2 FQNNGV. The ends were cut back, 6 bases at V and 11 bases at J, with 16 bases in the middle. The CDR3 is 13 residues long. CDR3: CASSPDFRLKLFF. CDR3 sequence (DNA): TGTGCCAGCAGTCCGGATTTCAGACTCAAACTGTTTTTT.

The genes are TRBV29-1 and TRBJ1-1; D unclear. The ends were cut back, 2 bases at V and 2 bases at J, with 6 bases in the middle. The CDR3 totals 12 residues. Germline loops: CDR1 SQVTM, CDR2 ANQGSEA. The CDR3 DNA reads as TGCAGCGTTGAAACAGCCAACACTGAAGCTTTCTTT. It yields the protein CSVETANTEAFF.

The rearrangement links TRBV5-6 to TRBJ2-3; 13 bases line up with TRBD2. Germline CDR1 and CDR2: SGHDT and YYEEEE. The CDR3 covers 17 residues. V was pared by 7 bases and J by 6 bases, with 14 bases of the junction left unmatched. The CDR3 DNA is TGTGCCAGCGCCTCGGGACTAGCGGGACGGACCCCGGATACGCAGTATTTT. Residues: CASASGLAGRTPDTQYF.

V gene TRBV9 combines with J gene TRBJ2-2; the D is unclear. The CDR3 totals 14 residues. V was pared by 4 bases and J by 0 bases, with 7 bases between. Germline V gene data show CDR1 as SGDLS and CDR2 as YYNGEE. The CDR3 is CASSRDPNTGELFF. CDR3 nucleotides: TGTGCCAGCAGCCGCGATCCGAACACCGGGGAGCTGTTTTTT.

The chain links TRBV7-6 to TRBJ2-3, with D unclear. From germline, CDR1 is SGHVS and CDR2 FNYEAQ. The CDR3 runs 14 residues. V lost 6 bases and J lost 4, with 14 bases in between. DNA of the CDR3: TGTGCCAGCAGACGAGGTTCGAGCGCAGATACGCAGTATTTT. As protein: CASRRGSSADTQYF.

The V gene is TRBV6-7, the J gene TRBJ2-1; 10 bases line up with TRBD1. TRBV6-7 is an ORF, with its function uncertain. V gave up 4 bases and J gave up 6 bases; unmatched junction bases: 6. The CDR3 consists of 15 residues. CDR3 DNA sequence: TGTGCCAGCAGTTTATCTTGGACAGGGGGCAATGAGCAGTTCTTC. Its translation is CASSLSWTGGNEQFF.

The rearrangement joins TRBV5-1 to TRBJ1-4, with D tentatively TRBD1 (5 bases). Germline loops: CDR1 SGHRS, CDR2 YFSETQ. This CDR3 has 13 residues. Between the trimmed V and J ends, which lost 5 bases and 10 bases, there was a span of 15 bases. The CDR3 sequence is CASRFWGEGKLFF. The CDR3 coding sequence is TGCGCCAGCAGATTTTGGGGGGAAGGAAAACTGTTTTTT.

This sequence joins TRBV29-1 and TRBJ1-1, with a tentative D call TRBD1 (6 bases). The length of the CDR3 is 13 residues. In germline, CDR1 is SQVTM, CDR2 ANQGSEA. Trimming left V 4 bases short and J 1 base short, with 10 bases between. The CDR3 here is CSVATGRNTEAFF. CDR3 DNA sequence: TGCAGCGTTGCCACAGGGAGGAACACTGAAGCTTTCTTT.

The genes are TRBV6-5 and TRBJ2-2, with unresolved D. Trimming cost V 6 bases and J 7 bases, with 9 bases left between them. Germline values: CDR1 MNHEY, CDR2 SVGAGI. The CDR3 sequence is 12 residues long. The DNA of the CDR3 is TGTGCCAGCAGCCGCTATGGCGGGGAGCTGTTTTTT. It yields the protein CASSRYGGELFF.